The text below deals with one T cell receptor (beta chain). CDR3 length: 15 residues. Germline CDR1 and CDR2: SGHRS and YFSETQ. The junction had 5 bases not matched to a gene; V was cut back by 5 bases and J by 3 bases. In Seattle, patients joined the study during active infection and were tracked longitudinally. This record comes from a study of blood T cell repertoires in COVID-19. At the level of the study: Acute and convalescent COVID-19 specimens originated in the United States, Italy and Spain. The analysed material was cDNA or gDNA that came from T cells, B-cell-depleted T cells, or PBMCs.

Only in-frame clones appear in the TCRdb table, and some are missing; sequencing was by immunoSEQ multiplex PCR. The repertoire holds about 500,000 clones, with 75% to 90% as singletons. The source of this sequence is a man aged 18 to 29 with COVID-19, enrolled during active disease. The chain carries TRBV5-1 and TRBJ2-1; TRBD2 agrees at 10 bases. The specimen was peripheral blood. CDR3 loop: CASRSSGSFYNEQFF. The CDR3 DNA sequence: TGCGCCAGCAGATCTAGCGGGAGTTTCTACAATGAGCAGTTCTTC.